The rows below give T cell receptor beta chains drawn from one sample of a study of T-cell reconstitution after alpha-beta-depleted transplantation in children. TCRdb re-called the PCR reads with MiXCR, one entry per CDR3 protein. The sample holds about 610,000 distinct CDR3 sequences, over 9.5% seen once. The sequencing used PBMCs from the stem cell graft donor, collected from the stem cell graft. These receptors all stem from a human donor who donated a stem cell graft to a child with acute myeloid leukemia. Each CDR3 is given with its conserved first and last residue. D genes are given only for firm matches. Expanded clones are given a class, and other clones once, few, many or no size at all.

length | J | D | size | V | DNA | CDR3
17 | TRBJ1-5 | . | few | TRBV7-6 | TGTGCCAGCAGCTTAGGTGCCGAGGGTCTCAATGTTCAGCCCCAGCATTTT | CASSLGAEGLNVQPQHF
15 | TRBJ2-5 | TRBD1 | few | TRBV9 | TGTGCCAGCAGCGTAGACTCAGGGGGCAGTGAGACCCAGTACTTC | CASSVDSGGSETQYF
13 | TRBJ2-2 | TRBD2 | . | TRBV5-5 | TGTGCCAGCAGCCAATGGACTAGCGATTTACTGTTTTTT | CASSQWTSDLLFF
19 | TRBJ2-1 | TRBD2 | few | TRBV6-2/TRBV6-3 | TGTGCCAGCAGTTCTTCTGGACTAGCGGGAGGGAGCTCCTACAATGAGCAGTTCTTC | CASSSSGLAGGSSYNEQFF
15 | TRBJ2-1 | . | . | TRBV20-1 | TGCAGTGCTAGAGATGAGTGGGGCTCCTACAATGAGCAGTTCTTC | CSARDEWGSYNEQFF
13 | TRBJ2-7 | . | many | TRBV27 | TGTGCCAGCAGGCAGCTAGGGGAGAACGAGCAGTACTTC | CASRQLGENEQYF
11 | TRBJ2-1 | . | few | TRBV3-1 | TGTGCCAGCAGCCAAATACATGAGCAGTTCTTC | CASSQIHEQFF
13 | TRBJ1-2 | TRBD1 | many | TRBV7-6 | TGTGCCAGCAGTTTAAAACAGGGGAGCGACTACACCTTC | CASSLKQGSDYTF
15 | TRBJ2-2 | . | . | TRBV7-3 | TGTGCCAGCAGCCCAACCGGGAAATACACCGGGGAGCTGTTTTTT | CASSPTGKYTGELFF
12 | TRBJ2-7 | . | many | TRBV5-1 | TGCGCCAGCAGCTTCGGGGGCTACGAGCAGTACTTC | CASSFGGYEQYF
15 | TRBJ2-2 | TRBD2 | few | TRBV7-2 | TGTGCCAGCAGCCAGTCAGGACTAGCCATCGGGGAGCTGTTTTTT | CASSQSGLAIGELFF
16 | TRBJ2-1 | . | . | TRBV24-1 | TGTGCCACCAGTGATTCCTTCCCTGGGGCCTACAATGAGCAGTTCTTC | CATSDSFPGAYNEQFF
17 | TRBJ1-4 | . | once | TRBV20-1 | TGCTGTGCTAGGAAGGAGGGGACCCGACCCCTTAATGAAAAACTGTTTTTT | CCARKEGTRPLNEKLFF
12 | TRBJ1-2 | . | many | TRBV25-1 | TGTGCCAGCAGTGAAAGGGGGTATGGCTACACCTTC | CASSERGYGYTF
16 | TRBJ2-7 | . | many | TRBV7-2 | TGTGCCAGCAGCTTAGCTCTCGGAGGGACACACTACGAGCAGTACTTC | CASSLALGGTHYEQYF
14 | TRBJ2-1 | . | . | TRBV12-3/TRBV12-4 | TGTGCCAGCAGTTCTAGCGTCTCCTACAATGAGCAGTTCTTC | CASSSSVSYNEQFF
15 | TRBJ2-7 | . | few | TRBV5-5 | TGTGCCAGCAGCTTGGAATGGGTTGGGTCCCACGAGCAGTACTTC | CASSLEWVGSHEQYF
15 | TRBJ1-2 | . | . | TRBV7-2 | TGTGCCAGCAGCTTAGAACCCGGACCTAACTATGGCTACACCTTC | CASSLEPGPNYGYTF
17 | TRBJ2-5 | TRBD1 | . | TRBV4-1 | TGCGCCAGCAGCCAAGGGGGGGGACAGGGGATCCAAGAGACCCAGTACTTC | CASSQGGGQGIQETQYF
13 | TRBJ2-3 | . | few | TRBV12-3/TRBV12-4 | TGTGCCACACGAAGTCTGGGGGAAGATACGCAGTATTTT | CATRSLGEDTQYF
16 | TRBJ2-3 | TRBD2 | . | TRBV27 | TGTGCCAGCAGTCCGCTACTAGCGGGAGATAGAGATACGCAGTATTTT | CASSPLLAGDRDTQYF
14 | TRBJ2-1 | TRBD2 | few | TRBV12-3/TRBV12-4 | TGTGCCAGCAGCCTACTAGCGGGGTCGGTTGAGCAGTTCTTC | CASSLLAGSVEQFF
13 | TRBJ2-7 | TRBD2 | many | TRBV20-1 | TGCAGTGCTAGAGAAGTGGGACTAGGAGCGCAGTACTTC | CSAREVGLGAQYF
18 | TRBJ2-3 | TRBD2 | few | TRBV24-1 | TGTGCCACCAGCCCCCGGGGTAGCGGGAGGGAAAGCACAGATACGCAGTATTTT | CATSPRGSGRESTDTQYF
13 | TRBJ2-7 | . | . | TRBV6-1 | TGTGCCCGCATCGAGGTACAGACCTACGAGCAGTACTTC | CARIEVQTYEQYF
13 | TRBJ2-5 | TRBD1 | few | TRBV10-3 | TGTGCCATCAGTGGAAGACAGGGCGAGACCCAGTACTTC | CAISGRQGETQYF
15 | TRBJ2-1 | TRBD2 | few | TRBV20-1 | TGCAGTGCGCCGGGACTAGCGGGAGTAATTGATGAGCAGTTCTTC | CSAPGLAGVIDEQFF
14 | TRBJ2-2 | . | few | TRBV27 | TGTGCCAGCAGTTCCACAAAATACACCGGGGAGCTGTTTTTT | CASSSTKYTGELFF
14 | TRBJ2-2 | . | many | TRBV29-1 | TGCAGCGTCCAAGGGGGGGCTATCACCGGGGAGCTGTTTTTT | CSVQGGAITGELFF
13 | TRBJ1-5 | . | once | TRBV28 | TGTGCCAGCAGCTATTATAGCAATCAGCCCCAGCATTTT | CASSYYSNQPQHF
15 | TRBJ2-7 | . | many | TRBV20-1 | TGCAGTGCTACCTTCGGGGGCGGGTTATCCTACGAGCAGTACTTC | CSATFGGGLSYEQYF
17 | TRBJ2-2 | TRBD2 | many | TRBV9 | TGTGCCAGCGGACGACTAGCGGGAGGGCAAGGAACCGGGGAGCTGTTTTTT | CASGRLAGGQGTGELFF
18 | TRBJ2-2 | . | many | TRBV5-1 | TGCGCCAGCAGCTTAAACCCAGGGACTGGGCCGAACACCGGGGAGCTGTTTTTT | CASSLNPGTGPNTGELFF
16 | TRBJ2-2 | . | . | TRBV7-9 | TGTGCCAGCACCCCAGGGACTCTTGTTTCGTCCGGGGAGCTGTTTTTT | CASTPGTLVSSGELFF
13 | TRBJ2-1 | TRBD1 | . | TRBV29-1 | TGCAGCGTGGCGAGACAGGGGGGGAATGAGCAGTTCTTC | CSVARQGGNEQFF
18 | TRBJ2-1 | . | few | TRBV11-1 | TGTGCCAGCAGCCGAGGGGGCAGGGGAGGGGAAACCTACAATGAGCAGTTCTTC | CASSRGGRGGETYNEQFF
11 | TRBJ1-2 | . | few | TRBV29-1 | TGCAGCGTTGTACGGGGTGGAGGCTACACCTTC | CSVVRGGGYTF
14 | TRBJ2-3 | . | . | TRBV28 | TGCCAAAACGCAAGGAGGGGCATTGAGTATACGCAGTATTTT | CQNARRGIEYTQYF
13 | TRBJ2-3 | . | many | TRBV5-1 | TGCGCCAGCATGGCCAGGAGCACAGATACGCAGTATTTT | CASMARSTDTQYF
14 | TRBJ2-5 | . | . | TRBV24-1 | TGTGCCACCAGTGCGGGGGTTAAGCAAGAGACCCAGTACTTC | CATSAGVKQETQYF
16 | TRBJ1-4 | . | many | TRBV7-6 | TGTGCCAGCAGCTTAGCTAGGGGTACACCTGGTGAAAAACTGTTTTTT | CASSLARGTPGEKLFF
12 | TRBJ1-1 | TRBD1 | many | TRBV5-1 | TGCGCCAGCAGCTCCGGGACAGGGGAAGCTTTCTTT | CASSSGTGEAFF
16 | TRBJ2-5 | . | many | TRBV27 | TGTGCCAGCAGTTTGCCTACGCCTCGAGAAGGAGAGACCCAGTACTTC | CASSLPTPREGETQYF
14 | TRBJ1-1 | . | once | TRBV21-1 | TGTGCCAGCAGCAGTCCCCTCGAAGTCACTGAAGCTTTCTTT | CASSSPLEVTEAFF
12 | TRBJ2-1 | TRBD1 | many | TRBV7-2 | TGTGCCAGCAGCTCGACAGGGCCGGAGCAGTTCTTC | CASSSTGPEQFF
11 | TRBJ1-1 | . | few | TRBV29-1 | TGCAGCGTTGCAAACGGTCCTGAAGCTTTCTTT | CSVANGPEAFF
14 | TRBJ2-5 | . | . | TRBV6-5 | TGTGCCAGCAGTTACTCGTTTAGAGGGGAGACCCAGTACTTC | CASSYSFRGETQYF
16 | TRBJ2-7 | . | . | TRBV5-1 | TGCGCCAGCAGCTTGGTTCCCTTCCCCACCGCCTACGAGCAGTACTTC | CASSLVPFPTAYEQYF